These T cell receptor beta chains were read from a single sample in a study of blood T cell repertoires in COVID-19. Profiled with immunoSEQ multiplex PCR; TCRdb holds only in-frame clones, not every one. The sample includes a few hundred thousand clones, 87% of them seen just once. The material sequenced was PBMCs or T cells enriched from blood (not recorded which). Receptors were obtained from a woman aged 18-29 years who had recovered from COVID-19. Each CDR3 is given with its conserved first and last residue. A D gene is named only where the DNA matches it firmly. Clone size is not always given. Where it is, it says once, few, many or a class for expanded clones.

>NA|NA|TRBJ1-4|TRBV28
TGTGCCAGCAGCTACAATCAAATGGGTGAGGATGAAAAACTGTTTTTT
CASSYNQMGEDEKLFF
>NA|NA|TRBJ1-4|TRBV3-1/TRBV3-2
TGTGCCAGCAGCCTCCATAATGAAAAACTGTTTTTT
CASSLHNEKLFF
>NA|once|TRBJ1-6|TRBV14
TGTGCCAGCAGCCAGAGGACAGAGTATAATTCACCCCTCCACTTT
CASSQRTEYNSPLHF
>TRBD1|NA|TRBJ1-2|TRBV28
TGTGCCAGCAGTCCCCAACGCATACAAGGGACAGACTATGGCTACACCTTC
CASSPQRIQGTDYGYTF
>TRBD1|NA|TRBJ1-1|TRBV6-2/TRBV6-3
TGTGCCAGCAGTAGAGACGGACAGGGGAACACTGAAGCTTTCTTT
CASSRDGQGNTEAFF
>NA|NA|TRBJ2-5|TRBV7-3
TGTGCCAGCAGCTTCCTCCCGGAGAAGACCCAGTACTTC
CASSFLPEKTQYF
>TRBD2|few|TRBJ2-7|TRBV5-4
TGTGCCAGCAGCCCGGGACTAGCGGAGAGCTCCTACGAGCAGTACTTC
CASSPGLAESSYEQYF
>NA|NA|TRBJ1-4|TRBV7-2
TGTGCCAGCAGCCCCCAGGGTCGTCGATTCCGAGAAAAACTGTTTTTT
CASSPQGRRFREKLFF
>TRBD1|NA|TRBJ2-7|TRBV7-2
TGTGCCAGCAGCGTCCAGGGGGCTGGAGAGCAGTACTTC
CASSVQGAGEQYF
>NA|NA|TRBJ2-7|TRBV28
TGTGCCAGCAGTTTAACAGGGACCGAGCAGTACTTC
CASSLTGTEQYF
>TRBD1|NA|TRBJ1-3|TRBV4-3
TGCGCCAGCAGCCGACAGGGCTCTACATATCTCTCTGGAAACACCATATATTTT
CASSRQGSTYLSGNTIYF
>NA|NA|TRBJ2-5|TRBV6-2/TRBV6-3
TGTGCCAGCAGTTACCCCGAAGAGACCCAGTACTTC
CASSYPEETQYF
>TRBD2|NA|TRBJ2-5|TRBV7-8
TGTGCCAGCAGCCCCGGAGTAGCGGGGGGCCAAGAGACCCAGTACTTC
CASSPGVAGGQETQYF
>TRBD1|NA|TRBJ2-3|TRBV7-3
TGTGCCAGCAGCCTCGGGACAGGAAGCACAGATACGCAGTATTTT
CASSLGTGSTDTQYF
>TRBD1|NA|TRBJ1-2|TRBV6-6
TGTGCCAGCAGTTACGGGACAGGGAAGAAAGGATATGGCTACACCTTC
CASSYGTGKKGYGYTF
>NA|NA|TRBJ2-3|TRBV24-1
TGTGCCACCAGTGATTTGATGGCCACCCGAAGCACAGATACGCAGTATTTT
CATSDLMATRSTDTQYF
>TRBD2|NA|TRBJ2-3|TRBV7-3
TGTGCCAGCAGCCCCCGGAGGCCTAGCGGGGGGAGCACAGATACGCAGTATTTT
CASSPRRPSGGSTDTQYF
>TRBD2|NA|TRBJ2-3|TRBV27
TGTGCCAGCCAGGAAGCGGGAGGGTCCACAGATACGCAGTATTTT
CASQEAGGSTDTQYF
>TRBD2|NA|TRBJ2-1|TRBV6-5
TGTGCCAGCAGTTACTCGAGCGGGAGCTATTGGTTTGAGCAGTTCTTC
CASSYSSGSYWFEQFF
>NA|NA|TRBJ2-2|TRBV30
TGTGCCTGGAGTGTTAAAGTCCAGGCCTCGTCCGGGGAGCTGTTTTTT
CAWSVKVQASSGELFF
>TRBD2|once|TRBJ2-2|TRBV30
TGTGCCTGGAGTGTACTGGGTAGCGGGGGACCCTTTCCCACCGGGGAGCTGTTTTTT
CAWSVLGSGGPFPTGELFF
>NA|NA|TRBJ2-3|TRBV28
TGTGCCAGCCGTCCCGCAGGGGGGATCACAGATACGCAGTATTTT
CASRPAGGITDTQYF
>NA|NA|TRBJ1-2|TRBV20-1
TGCAGTGTGGAGCACTGGAAAGGCTACACCTTC
CSVEHWKGYTF
>TRBD1|NA|TRBJ1-1|TRBV28
TGTGCCAGCAGGCAGGGGGCTCCCACTGAAGCTTTCTTT
CASRQGAPTEAFF
>NA|NA|TRBJ1-1|TRBV5-4
TGTGCCAGCAGCTTGGGTCAGGTGAACACTGAAGCTTTCTTT
CASSLGQVNTEAFF
>NA|NA|TRBJ2-3|TRBV6-5
TGTGCCAGCAGTTACACGGGGGATGGGGGAGATACGCAGTATTTT
CASSYTGDGGDTQYF